One and the same sample provided the 9 T cell receptor beta chains below, sequenced in a study of T cell clonality in common variable immunodeficiency. Findings of the study overall: Common variable immunodeficiency TCR beta sequences reportedly had fewer deletions and N-nucleotide insertions.

These receptors lack a known antigen. TCRdb's table, derived via immunoSEQ multiplex PCR, lists solely in-frame clones and lacks some. Observed are some 20,000 clones, no singletons, with the top ten taking 2% to 3%. Sequenced: peripheral blood mononuclear cells. The receptors originated from a human donor with common variable immunodeficiency.

With respect to this clone: The read halts 3 residues ahead of the CDR3 end, with the missing end drawn from the germline J gene. V gene TRBV6-1 combines with J gene TRBJ2-3, with D hard to call. CDR3 size: 14 residues. V was clipped by 3 bases and J by 1 base, with 8 bases between them. Looked up from germline, CDR1 is MNHNS and CDR2 is SASEGT. The DNA read from the CDR3 is TGTGCCAGCAGTGACCAGCGACGCACAGATACG. It specifies CASSDQRRTDT. The CDR3, in full, reads CASSDQRRTDTQYF.

Note on this clone: Read coverage stops 3 residues before the CDR3 terminus; the germline J gene supplies the remainder. The rearrangement links TRBV19 to TRBJ1-5; 7 bases match TRBD1. The V gene end was trimmed by 4 bases and the J gene end by 8 bases; junction bases not matched to a gene: 14. The CDR3 spans 16 residues. Germline CDR1 LNHDA, CDR2 SQIVND (reference sequence). This chain's CDR3 is CASSSLTGLLREPQHF. CDR3 DNA, as far as it was read: TGTGCCAGTAGTAGCCTGACAGGGTTATTGAGGGAGCCC.

This clone was counted a few times. The read terminates 3 residues before the CDR3 end, so the remaining end is supplied by the germline J gene. V and J are TRBV7-9 and TRBJ2-1; D might be TRBD1 (5 bases). There are 12 residues in the CDR3. V lost 6 bases to trimming and J lost 6 bases, with 9 bases between them. Looked up from germline, CDR1 is SEHNR and CDR2 is FQNEAQ (reference sequence). The sequenced CDR3 bases are TGTGCCAGCAGTACTCAGGGCAATGAG. This sequence encodes CASSTQGNE. Given in full, the CDR3 is CASSTQGNEQFF.

On this clone itself: The read finishes 3 residues shy of the CDR3 end, and the germline J gene is used to complete it. V is TRBV7-9 and J is TRBJ2-3; 11 positions agree with TRBD1. This CDR3 is 15 amino acids long. Trimming cost V 4 bases and J 6 bases; bases outside gene matches: 6. From germline, CDR1 is SEHNR and CDR2 FQNEAQ (reference sequence). CDR3 in amino acids: CASSSWDRGKDTQYF. CDR3 DNA, as far as it was read: TGTGCCAGCAGCTCCTGGGACAGGGGGAAGGATACG.

A note on this clone: The read is 3 residues too short to cover the CDR3 end, so that end is filled in from the germline J gene. The chain links TRBV5-6 to TRBJ2-3; D may be TRBD1 (5 bases). Germline V CDR1 and CDR2: SGHDT, YYEEEE. The CDR3 sequence is 14 residues long. V was clipped by 1 base and J by 2 bases, with 8 bases between them. CDR3 region: CASSLRGNTDTQYF. The DNA read from the CDR3 is TGTGCCAGCAGCTTGAGGGGAAACACAGATACG.

This clone was recorded a few times. The CDR3 spells CAWSKTELTEAFF. The covered CDR3 bases are TGTGCCTGGAGTAAGACAGAACTGACTGAA. The chain uses TRBV30 and TRBJ1-1, with D perhaps TRBD1 (5 bases). The read falls 3 residues short of the CDR3 end, and the missing part is taken from the germline J gene. Germline-derived CDR1 and CDR2 are GTSNPN and SVGIG (reference sequence). CDR3 size: 13 residues. V was cut by 2 bases and J by 5 bases, with 12 bases left in between.

Only a few counts were recorded for this clone. The sequenced fragment ends 3 residues before the CDR3 boundary, so the rest is inferred from the germline J gene. The chain has TRBV19 and TRBJ2-7; tentative D call: TRBD2 (6 bases). Germline-derived CDR1 and CDR2 are LNHDA and SQIVND (reference sequence). V was cut by 3 bases and J by 5 bases, with 14 bases left in between. The CDR3 is 14 amino acids. The CDR3 bases that were read are TGTGCCAGTAGTATTGCCGGGAGAGGGGACGAG. The encoded protein is CASSIAGRGDE. The complete CDR3 reads CASSIAGRGDEQYF.

This clone occurred many times. The CDR3 end lies 3 residues beyond the end of the read and is filled in from the germline J gene. The rearrangement uses TRBV29-1 and TRBJ2-1; 8 bases are a match to TRBD1. Germline CDR1 SQVTM, CDR2 ANQGSEA. CDR3 size: 14 residues. The J segment lost 6 bases and the V segment lost 4 bases, leaving 8 bases of the junction unmatched. CDR3 DNA (partial): TGCAGCGTTGTCAGGGGGCCCACGGTCAATGAG. Protein product: CSVVRGPTVNE. The whole CDR3 protein is CSVVRGPTVNEQFF.

This clone has more than one count but fewer than ten. The read finishes 3 residues shy of the CDR3 end, and the germline J gene is used to complete it. This chain joins TRBV18 and TRBJ2-1, with D perhaps TRBD2 (5 bases). The germline V gene has CDR1 KGHSH and CDR2 LQKENI. V lost 6 bases and J lost 7, with 7 bases in between. This CDR3 contains 11 residues. CDR3: CASSSGNEQFF. The DNA read from the CDR3 is TGTGCCAGCTCCTCGGGGAATGAG.